Shown below are 26 T cell receptor beta chains from a single sample sequenced in a study of cytomegalovirus exposure and HLA in healthy donors. In the PCR, 60 Vbeta and 13 Jbeta primers were used. The protocol was immunoSEQ multiplex PCR, while the TCRdb copy is restricted to in-frame clones and leaves out a portion. Of 110,000 to 150,000 clones listed, about 76% are singletons. The material sequenced was PBMCs. The receptor set was obtained from a man aged 18 to 30 in good health and CMV-seronegative.

The chain has TRBV7-2 and TRBJ2-7; D possibly corresponds to TRBD1 (6 bases). V gave up 1 base and J gave up 4 bases, with 11 bases separating them. The CDR3 has 14 amino acids. Per the germline V gene, CDR1 is SGHTA and CDR2 is FQGNSA. The CDR3 DNA is TGTGCCAGCAGCTTAGAACTGGGGGCTTACGAGCAGTACTTC. This encodes CASSLELGAYEQYF.

The gene calls are TRBV7-9 and TRBJ2-2; D not resolved. Trimming pared 7 bases from V and 6 bases from J, leaving 12 bases between. This CDR3 region has 13 residues. Germline CDR1 and CDR2: SEHNR and FQNEAQ (reference sequence). The CDR3 region is CASNLVVSGELFF. DNA of the CDR3: TGTGCCAGCAACCTGGTAGTATCCGGGGAGCTGTTTTTT.

This clone has a single count. This chain links TRBV27 with TRBJ2-5; 9 bases align to TRBD1. With 6 bases clipped from V and 7 bases from J, the junction kept 12 bases outside the gene matches. CDR3 length: 15 residues. Germline V CDR1 and CDR2: MNHEY, SMNVEV (reference sequence). CDR3: CASRTQGAGSGTQYF. The CDR3 coding sequence is TGTGCCAGCAGAACACAGGGGGCGGGATCGGGGACCCAGTACTTC.

This clone was observed a single time. V is TRBV7-3 and J is TRBJ2-1; TRBD2 might be the D (6 bases). This CDR3 contains 12 residues. Trimming left V 2 bases short and J 7 bases short, with 6 bases between. Germline V gives CDR1 SGHTA, CDR2 FQGTGA. CDR3 loop: CASSLRGNEQFF. The CDR3, as DNA: TGTGCCAGCAGCTTACGGGGGAATGAGCAGTTCTTC.

This chain links TRBV12-5 with TRBJ2-1; possibly TRBD1 for D (5 bases). Germline V gene sequence: CDR1 LGHNT, CDR2 FRNRAP. This CDR3 region has 15 residues. Deletions cut 3 bases from V and 4 bases from J, with 13 bases between. The CDR3 sequence: CASGLGLGEYNEQFF. In nucleotides, the CDR3 is TGTGCTAGTGGTTTAGGGTTAGGGGAATACAATGAGCAGTTCTTC. The full variable domain, its missing parts supplied by reference TRBV12-5 and TRBJ2-1, is DARVTQTPRHKVTEMGQEVTMRCQPILGHNTVFWYRQTMMQGLELLAYFRNRAPLDDSGMPKDRFSAEMPDATLATLKIQPSEPRDSAVYFCASGLGLGEYNEQFFGPGTRLTVL.

The V call is TRBV25-1, the J call TRBJ2-2, with TRBD2 matching over 7 bases. The CDR3 has 15 amino acids. Germline loops: CDR1 MGHDK, CDR2 SYGVNS. With V trimmed by 5 bases and J by 4 bases, 7 bases remained unmatched. DNA for the CDR3: TGTGCCAGCAGTAAGACTAGCACCCGCACCGGGGAGCTGTTTTTT. Translating gives CASSKTSTRTGELFF. The full variable domain, completed using reference TRBV25-1 and TRBJ2-2, is EADIYQTPRYLVIGTGKKITLECSQTMGHDKMYWYQQDPGMELHLIHYSYGVNSTEKGDLSSESTVSRIRTEHFPLTLESARPSHTSQYLCASSKTSTRTGELFFGEGSRLTVL.

Many counts were recorded for this clone. The chain carries TRBV7-9 and TRBJ1-1, with D possibly TRBD1 on 5 matching bases. This CDR3 has 13 amino acids. The germline CDR1 and CDR2 sequences are SEHNR and FQNEAQ (reference sequence). V was trimmed by 3 bases and J by 6 bases, leaving 11 bases between them. CDR3 amino acids: CASSFTQGAEAFF. DNA of the CDR3: TGTGCCAGCAGCTTTACGCAGGGCGCTGAAGCTTTCTTT.

The gene calls are TRBV27 and TRBJ2-7; tentative D call: TRBD1 (6 bases). The CDR3 covers 14 residues. The V end lost 5 bases, the J end lost 0 bases, and 11 bases lay between the germline ends. CDR1 and CDR2 (germline): MNHEY, SMNVEV (reference sequence). The DNA for the CDR3 is TGTGCCAGCAGTCCCCTGGGGGCCTCCTACGAGCAGTACTTC. It yields the protein CASSPLGASYEQYF.

The J gene is TRBJ1-5, the V gene TRBV18; 7 nucleotides agree with TRBD1. CDR3 length: 17 residues. Per germline, CDR1 KGHSH and CDR2 LQKENI. The junction had 12 bases not matched to a gene; V was cut back by 3 bases and J by 4 bases. The CDR3 is CASSPDSGTAINQPQHF. CDR3 coding DNA: TGTGCCAGCTCACCTGATTCCGGGACAGCAATAAATCAGCCCCAGCATTTT.

V gene TRBV30 combines with J gene TRBJ2-7; tentative D call: TRBD2 (5 bases). The V end was cut by 5 bases, the J end by 6 bases, with 17 bases between. CDR3 length: 13 residues. CDR1 is GTSNPN, CDR2 SVGIG, per germline (reference sequence). Written as DNA, the CDR3 is TGTGCCTGGGGGAGTACGGTGGCGGTCGAGCAGTACTTC. Translation gives CAWGSTVAVEQYF.

The chain carries TRBV10-1 and TRBJ2-3; 8 nucleotides align to TRBD2. Germline CDR1 reads WNHNN; CDR2 reads SYGVQD (reference sequence). The CDR3 runs to 17 residues. J was trimmed by 3 bases and V by 3 bases; bases with no gene match: 11. CDR3 coding DNA: TGCGCCAGCAGTGACCGGACTGGCGGGAGGACGACAGATACGCAGTATTTT. Translating it yields CASSDRTGGRTTDTQYF.

The V call is TRBV6-5, the J call TRBJ1-6; tentatively, D is TRBD1 (6 bases). CDR1 and CDR2 from the germline V gene are MNHEY and SVGAGI. The CDR3 totals 15 residues. Trimming removed 2 bases from V and 6 bases from J, with 11 bases in between. This chain's CDR3 is CASSYHQGGNSPLHF. CDR3 nucleotide sequence: TGTGCCAGCAGTTACCACCAAGGGGGTAATTCACCCCTCCACTTT.

The rearrangement joins TRBV27 to TRBJ2-2; 9 bases align to TRBD2. The CDR3 runs 16 residues. V lost 6 bases and J lost 3; bases outside the gene matches: 8. CDR1 MNHEY and CDR2 SMNVEV come from the germline V gene (reference sequence). CDR3 protein: CASRPTSGYYTGELFF. DNA of the CDR3: TGTGCCAGCAGGCCAACTAGCGGGTATTACACCGGGGAGCTGTTTTTT.

This chain connects TRBV2 to TRBJ2-1, with 7 bases identical to TRBD2. Per germline, CDR1 SNHLY and CDR2 FYNNEI. The CDR3 loop spans 12 amino acids. CDR3 in DNA: TGTGCGGGGGGGGTGAACTACAATGAGCAGTTCTTC. As protein: CAGGVNYNEQFF.

The V call is TRBV5-1, the J call TRBJ2-7, with TRBD1 identical over 7 bases. With V trimmed by 4 bases and J by 0 bases, 10 bases remained unmatched. Looked up from germline, CDR1 is SGHRS and CDR2 is YFSETQ. The CDR3 runs 16 residues. As DNA, the CDR3 is TGCGCCAGCAGCCTCGGACAGGCACGAAGCTCCTACGAGCAGTACTTC. It translates to CASSLGQARSSYEQYF. Based on the CDR3 plus reference TRBV5-1 and TRBJ2-7, the full variable domain is KAGVTQTPRYLIKTRGQQVTLSCSPISGHRSVSWYQQTPGQGLQFLFEYFSETQRNKGNFPGRFSGRQFSNSRSEMNVSTLELGDSALYLCASSLGQARSSYEQYFGPGTRLTVT.

V gene TRBV27 combines with J gene TRBJ1-1, with a possible D match to TRBD1 (6 bases). This CDR3 has 14 residues. Germline V gene lookup returns CDR1 MNHEY and CDR2 SMNVEV (reference sequence). V shed 5 bases and J shed 2 bases, with 12 bases lying between them. The CDR3 DNA is TGTGCCAGCAGTCCATGGACAGATAACACTGAAGCTTTCTTT. Translating gives CASSPWTDNTEAFF.

This clone appeared once. The rearrangement joins TRBV28 to TRBJ2-5; 7 bases match TRBD2. The J call may be incorrect, as the DNA end agrees better with TRBJ2-7. The CDR3 has 14 amino acids. Germline CDR1 and CDR2: MDHEN and SYDVKM. CDR3: CASRGGWESYEQYF. The CDR3 region has the DNA TGTGCCAGCAGGGGAGGGTGGGAATCCTACGAGCAGTACTTC.

This chain uses TRBV6-5 with TRBJ1-1, with D maybe TRBD1 (5 bases). Germline assignment: CDR1 MNHEY and CDR2 SVGAGI. This CDR3 spans 11 amino acids. Trimming left V 3 bases short and J 7 bases short, with 6 bases between. The CDR3 nucleotides are TGTGCCAGCAGTTATCAGGGTGAAGCTTTCTTT. Translating it yields CASSYQGEAFF.

This clone was detected once. V is TRBV19 and J is TRBJ2-5; 13 nucleotides line up with TRBD2. Germline V gives CDR1 LNHDA, CDR2 SQIVND (reference sequence). The ends lost 7 bases at V and 4 bases at J; junction bases unmatched: 12. The CDR3 totals 17 residues. The CDR3 spells CASKATSGRANAETQYF. The CDR3 DNA follows: TGTGCCAGTAAGGCAACTAGCGGGAGGGCCAACGCAGAGACCCAGTACTTC.

This chain uses TRBV29-1 with TRBJ2-5; unclear D gene. The end of the DNA aligns better with TRBJ2-7, so the J call may be wrong. The CDR3 loop spans 12 amino acids. CDR1 and CDR2 (germline): SQVTM, ANQGSEA. The CDR3 region has the DNA TGCAGCGTTGAAGATGGGCATTACGAGCAGTACTTC. Amino acid sequence: CSVEDGHYEQYF.

This sequence joins TRBV18 and TRBJ1-1, with D unclear. Germline assignment: CDR1 KGHSH and CDR2 LQKENI. The CDR3 is 15 amino acids. V lost 5 bases to trimming and J lost 0 bases, with 13 bases between them. The CDR3 is CASSSPRGVNTEAFF. The CDR3 DNA follows: TGTGCCAGCTCATCCCCTCGGGGAGTGAACACTGAAGCTTTCTTT.

This rearrangement joins TRBV11-3 to TRBJ2-7; 7 nucleotides agree with TRBD1. Trimming at V came to 2 bases and at J to 5 bases, leaving 9 bases not matched to a gene. Germline CDR1 SGHNT, CDR2 YENEEA. This CDR3 has 15 residues. CDR3 sequence: CASSLRSGGDNEQYF. DNA for the CDR3: TGTGCCAGCAGCTTAAGGTCAGGGGGAGACAACGAGCAGTACTTC.

The genes are TRBV6-5 and TRBJ1-1, with 7 bases that match TRBD1. Germline values: CDR1 MNHEY, CDR2 SVGAGI. V trimming: 6 bases; J trimming: 4 bases; junction bases outside the gene matches: 5. This CDR3 is built from 13 residues. The CDR3, as DNA: TGTGCCAGCAGAAAAAACAGGGGCACTGAAGCTTTCTTT. This encodes CASRKNRGTEAFF.

The rearrangement links TRBV10-2 to TRBJ2-1; 10 positions agree with TRBD2. The CDR3 has 17 amino acids. V lost 3 bases, J lost 3 bases, and 8 bases stayed unmatched. The germline CDR1 and CDR2 sequences are WSHSY and SAAADI. CDR3 DNA sequence: TGCGCCAGCAGTGACCCCAAACTAGCGGGACTCTACAATGAGCAGTTCTTC. Translated: CASSDPKLAGLYNEQFF.

The gene calls are TRBV30 and TRBJ1-2; D is ambiguous. Trimming removed 0 bases from V and 2 bases from J, with 16 bases in between. This CDR3 comprises 16 residues. Germline V CDR1 and CDR2: GTSNPN, SVGIG (reference sequence). The CDR3 reads CAWSVFRGRENYGYTF. The CDR3 bases are TGTGCCTGGAGTGTCTTTCGGGGAAGAGAAAACTATGGCTACACCTTC. Together with reference TRBV30 and TRBJ1-2, the CDR3 gives the full variable domain: SQTIHQWPATLVQPVGSPLSLECTVEGTSNPNLYWYRQAAGRGLQLLFYSVGIGQISSEVPQNLSASRPQDRQFILSSKKLLLSDSGFYLCAWSVFRGRENYGYTFGSGTRLTVV.

This clone turned up a few times. The chain employs TRBV28 and TRBJ1-5; no clear D. Trimming took off 2 bases at V and 4 bases at J, with 3 bases between the two ends. From germline, CDR1 is MDHEN and CDR2 SYDVKM. The CDR3 length is 12 residues. The CDR3 region has the DNA TGTGCCAGCAGTTTACGGAATCAGCCCCAGCATTTT. It encodes CASSLRNQPQHF.